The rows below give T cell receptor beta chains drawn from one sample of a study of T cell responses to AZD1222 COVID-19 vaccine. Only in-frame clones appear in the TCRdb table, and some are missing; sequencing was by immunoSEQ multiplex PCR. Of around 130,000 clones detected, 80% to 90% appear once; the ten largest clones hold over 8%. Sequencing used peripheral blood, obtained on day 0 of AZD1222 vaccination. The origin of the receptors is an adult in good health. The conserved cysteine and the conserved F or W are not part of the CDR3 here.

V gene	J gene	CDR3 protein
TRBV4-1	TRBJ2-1	ASSQPRTSGRANEQF
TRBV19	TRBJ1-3	ASSRESSGNTIY
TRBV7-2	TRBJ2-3	ASSGGLDTQY
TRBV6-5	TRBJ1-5	ASSSETGGTQPQH
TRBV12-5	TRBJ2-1	ASGFRGLARNEQF
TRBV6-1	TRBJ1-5	ASSEAGTVGWH
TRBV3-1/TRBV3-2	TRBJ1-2	ASSPALGGYT
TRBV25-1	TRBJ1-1	ASSDRTGGTEAF
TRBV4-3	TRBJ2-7	ASSRGLQVGIVYEQY
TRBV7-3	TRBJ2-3	ASSLGQTDTQY
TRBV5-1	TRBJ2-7	ASSLDLATYEQY
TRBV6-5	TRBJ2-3	ASSLQAGRTDTQY
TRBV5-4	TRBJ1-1	ASSRYRDSTEAF
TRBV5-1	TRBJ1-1	ASSLGGRGNTEAF
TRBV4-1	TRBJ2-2	ASSQVIAPRPNTGELF
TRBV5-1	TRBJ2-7	ASSLGGLRLDEQY
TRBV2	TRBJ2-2	ASSRAPNTGELF
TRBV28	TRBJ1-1	ASSQERWGVAF
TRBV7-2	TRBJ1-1	ASSNTVGGTEAF
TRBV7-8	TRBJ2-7	ASSLDRDNEQY
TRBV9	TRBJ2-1	ASSVASGRGNEQF
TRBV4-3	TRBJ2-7	ASSQESQGVWEQY
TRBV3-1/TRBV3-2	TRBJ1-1	ASSQARGKTEAF
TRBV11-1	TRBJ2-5	ASSTNGGAGGTQY
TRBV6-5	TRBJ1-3	ASRANRAGNTIY
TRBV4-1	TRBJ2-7	ASSQDEGTVTYEQY
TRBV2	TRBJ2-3	ASRERRGSTDTQY
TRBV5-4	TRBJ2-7	ASSAGTGGHYEQY
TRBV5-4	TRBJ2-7	ASSLSPGQFTYEQY
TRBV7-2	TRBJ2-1	ASSSSGGALNEQF
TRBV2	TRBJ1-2	ASSERAGTRYPYGYT
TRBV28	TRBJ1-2	ASSFESSNYGYT
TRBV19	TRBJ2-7	ASTGRLGNYEQY
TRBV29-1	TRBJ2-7	SARDIGSYEQY
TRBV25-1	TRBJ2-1	ASSVGLAGANEQF
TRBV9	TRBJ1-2	ASSADRPWRGYT
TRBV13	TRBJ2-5	ASSSDDSAVRETQY
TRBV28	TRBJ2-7	ASSVTSGRGNEQY